The source of this T cell receptor (beta chain) is a study of T cells after yellow fever vaccination. About the study: The authors prepared low-cell-number fractions using SMART-Seq v4 Ultra Low Input.

Overall study findings and caveats: Clonotypes appearing in both CD4 and CD8 compartments existed, and their share was small. Abundant bulk-derived clonotypes could contaminate FACS-sorted repertoires. Once the booster was given, most primary-vaccination clones reappeared, at approximately 97% for CD4 and roughly 86% for CD8.

There are a few counts of this clonotype. Antigen specificity is unknown. The CDR3 extends over 14 amino acids. V shed 2 bases and J shed 7 bases, with 12 bases lying between them. Germline V CDR1 and CDR2: DFQATT, SNEGSKA (reference sequence). MiXCR was run by TCRdb on the 5' RACE reads, yielding one entry per CDR3 protein. The table lists approximately 510,000 distinct CDR3 sequences, just over 20% of them singletons. The V gene is TRBV20-1, the J gene TRBJ1-6, with D possibly being TRBD1 (5 bases). The sample here was PBMCs, taken 21 days after the first yellow fever vaccination. The TCR originated in a man between 18 and 29 years old who received the YFV17D yellow fever vaccine. CDR3 bases: TGCAGTGCTAGATGGGGACGCCTGAATTCACCCCTCCACTTT. Its translation: CSARWGRLNSPLHF.